The T cell receptor (beta chain) under discussion was sequenced for a study of T cell responses to AZD1222 COVID-19 vaccine. Study-wide background: Second-dose intervals of approximately 4 or approximately 12 weeks were pooled.

For this clone: Its antigen remains unidentified.

Study outcomes and limitations: Most donors were white British and more were female, and clonal diversity was possibly underestimated. Per reports, nearly half of all spike-specific TCRs target regions that are unmutated in variants. AZD1222 recipients seropositive at baseline numbered only five or six.

The table came from immunoSEQ multiplex PCR; TCRdb's copy has only in-frame clones and leaves some out. The sample gives about 110,000 clones, 90% of which show up once; around 5% is in the top ten. Trimming cost V 5 bases and J 2 bases, with 9 bases left between them. CDR3 size: 13 residues. Germline CDR1 LNHDA, CDR2 SQIVND (reference sequence). This sequence was found in an adult in good health. The chain has TRBV19 and TRBJ1-1; D is unclear. The sequencing used peripheral blood, collected on day 0 of AZD1222 vaccination. CDR3 DNA sequence: TGTGCCAGTAGTTACGGCCTTAACACTGAAGCTTTCTTT. Amino acids: CASSYGLNTEAFF.